Presented here are 26 T cell receptor beta chains from one specimen sequenced in a study of OX40 agonist ivuxolimab in advanced cancers. Only in-frame clones appear in the TCRdb table, and some are missing; sequencing was by immunoSEQ multiplex PCR. Among about 16,000 clones listed, 65% to 90% were seen once. The source material was CD4+ or CD8+ T cells sorted from blood, sampled in a trial of the OX40 agonist ivuxolimab. These receptors were obtained from an adult with an advanced solid tumor such as melanoma, head and neck, liver or kidney cancer.

In regard to this clone: This same CDR3 is encoded by further DNA sequences in the sample. The chain is built from TRBV9 and TRBJ1-4, with D unclear. Trimming stripped 10 bases from V and 8 bases from J, with 18 bases between. The CDR3 totals 13 residues. Germline CDR1 is SGDLS and CDR2 is YYNGEE. CDR3 sequence: CAVHGPQREKLFF. The CDR3 DNA reads TGTGCCGTGCACGGGCCTCAGAGGGAAAAACTGTTTTTT.

The chain links TRBV11-2 to TRBJ1-2; 8 bases align to TRBD1. From germline, CDR1 is SGHAT and CDR2 FQNNGV. With V trimmed by 5 bases and J by 4 bases, 9 bases remained unmatched. The CDR3 is made up of 15 amino acids. CDR3 residues: CASSLTGTGTYGYTF. The DNA of the CDR3 is TGTGCCAGCAGCCTAACCGGGACAGGCACCTATGGCTACACCTTC.

This clone was seen once. The genes are TRBV28 and TRBJ1-3; no firm D call. CDR3 length: 14 residues. Germline values: CDR1 MDHEN, CDR2 SYDVKM. V dropped 8 bases and J dropped 0 bases, with 11 bases sitting between them. Here the CDR3 reads CASRGAHSGNTIYF. The CDR3 DNA is TGTGCCAGCCGCGGCGCTCACTCTGGAAACACCATATATTTT. Full variable domain (missing parts from reference TRBV28 and TRBJ1-3): DVKVTQSSRYLVKRTGEKVFLECVQDMDHENMFWYRQDPGLGLRLIYFSYDVKMKEKGDIPEGYSVSREKKERFSLILESASTNQTSMYLCASRGAHSGNTIYFGEGSWLTVV.

This clone was seen only once. This chain uses TRBV14 with TRBJ2-7; 9 nucleotides match TRBD1. Losses at the gene ends were 7 bases for V and 4 bases for J; bases not matched to a gene: 5. Germline CDR1 SGHDN, CDR2 FVKESK. The CDR3 is 13 amino acids. This CDR3 reads CASKGTGIYEQYF. The CDR3 coding sequence is TGTGCCAGCAAGGGGACAGGGATTTACGAGCAGTACTTC. Full variable domain (remainder filled in from reference TRBV14 and TRBJ2-7): EAGVTQFPSHSVIEKGQTVTLRCDPISGHDNLYWYRRVMGKEIKFLLHFVKESKQDESGMPNNRFLAERTGGTYSTLKVQPAELEDSGVYFCASKGTGIYEQYFGPGTRLTVT.

This clone was seen more than once but under ten times. This chain connects TRBV6-6 to TRBJ2-1, with D possibly matching TRBD2 (6 bases). Germline lookup yields CDR1 MNHNY and CDR2 SVGAGI (reference sequence). The CDR3 extends over 16 amino acids. V gave up 5 bases and J gave up 8 bases, with 22 bases separating them. CDR3 DNA: TGTGCCAGCAGTACCGGGACTTTTTCTGAGACTGATGAGCAGTTCTTC. It specifies CASSTGTFSETDEQFF.

V gene TRBV28 combines with J gene TRBJ1-4; TRBD1 might be the D (6 bases). The length of the CDR3 is 18 residues. Germline values: CDR1 MDHEN, CDR2 SYDVKM. V was cut by 8 bases and J by 3 bases, with 25 bases left in between. The CDR3 here is CASHPQRKSGQSNEKLFF. CDR3 bases: TGTGCCAGCCACCCTCAAAGAAAGTCCGGACAGTCTAATGAAAAACTGTTTTTT.

This rearrangement joins TRBV7-2 to TRBJ1-3, with D possibly being TRBD1 (5 bases). Germline V lookup: CDR1 SGHTA, CDR2 FQGNSA. V lost 5 bases to trimming and J lost 2 bases, with 13 bases between them. The CDR3 is made up of 15 amino acids. CDR3 residues: CASSTGQPAGNTIYF. CDR3 DNA sequence: TGTGCCAGCAGCACAGGACAACCCGCTGGAAACACCATATATTTT.

The chain couples TRBV4-2 to TRBJ2-5; 11 nucleotides line up with TRBD2. V was clipped by 4 bases and J by 2 bases; unmatched bases: 6. The length of the CDR3 is 16 residues. Germline lookup yields CDR1 LGHNA and CDR2 YNFKEQ. The DNA of the CDR3 is TGTGCCAGCAGCCGGGACAGGACTAGCGGGCAAGAGACCCAGTACTTC. Its protein product is CASSRDRTSGQETQYF.

This chain uses TRBV2 with TRBJ2-7, with 8 positions matching TRBD1. Germline V lookup: CDR1 SNHLY, CDR2 FYNNEI. This CDR3 region has 14 residues. The trim removed 7 bases at V and 5 bases at J, leaving 10 bases unmatched. The DNA of the CDR3 is TGTGCCAGCACCCTAACAGGGGGTTACAACGAGCAGTACTTC. This encodes CASTLTGGYNEQYF.

The chain links TRBV19 to TRBJ1-1; D is unresolved. The CDR3 sequence is 14 residues long. Trimming took 6 bases from V and 0 from J, leaving 11 bases between them. Germline V gene lookup returns CDR1 LNHDA and CDR2 SQIVND (reference sequence). CDR3 region: CASSPRGLNTEAFF. CDR3 coding DNA: TGTGCCAGTAGCCCCCGGGGATTGAACACTGAAGCTTTCTTT.

The J gene is TRBJ1-6, the V gene TRBV28, with a tentative D call TRBD1 (6 bases). In germline, CDR1 is MDHEN, CDR2 SYDVKM. Trimming shortened V by 2 bases and J by 5 bases, and 7 bases separated the two germline ends. This CDR3 region has 14 residues. CDR3 protein: CASSLGQNNSPLHF. CDR3 in DNA: TGTGCCAGCAGTTTAGGACAGAATAATTCACCCCTCCACTTT.

The chain links TRBV9 to TRBJ1-6; perhaps TRBD1 as D (5 bases). Per the germline V gene, CDR1 is SGDLS and CDR2 is YYNGEE. The length of the CDR3 is 13 residues. Trimming removed 3 bases at V and 12 bases at J, with 13 bases between. CDR3 DNA: TGTGCCAGCAGCGGGGCTCTGGGGCGACCCCTCCACTTT. This encodes CASSGALGRPLHF.

The genes are TRBV28 and TRBJ2-3; D possibly corresponds to TRBD2 (6 bases). The V gene's germline CDR1 is MDHEN and CDR2 SYDVKM. V lost 8 bases, J lost 10 bases, and 19 bases lay in between. The CDR3 runs 13 residues. CDR3 DNA: TGTGCCAGCCACGATACGGGACTTTCGGCGCAGTATTTT. Its protein is CASHDTGLSAQYF.

This chain connects TRBV5-5 to TRBJ2-2; D ambiguous. Germline CDR1 reads SGHKS; CDR2 reads YYEKEE (reference sequence). The CDR3 is made up of 15 amino acids. V was shortened by 4 bases and J by 4 bases, with 14 bases between the two germline ends. CDR3 region: CASSSDPTGTGELFF. CDR3 in DNA: TGTGCCAGCAGCAGTGACCCGACGGGCACCGGGGAGCTGTTTTTT.

The sample holds one count of this clone. The rearrangement joins TRBV5-1 to TRBJ2-7, with TRBD1 as a possible D gene (5 bases). Trimming took off 1 base at V and 3 bases at J, with 11 bases between the two ends. The CDR3 contains 14 residues. Germline V gene lookup returns CDR1 SGHRS and CDR2 YFSETQ. This CDR3 is CASSLTGTVYEQYF. The CDR3 DNA reads as TGCGCCAGCAGCTTGACAGGTACAGTCTACGAGCAGTACTTC. The full variable domain, its missing parts supplied by reference TRBV5-1 and TRBJ2-7, is KAGVTQTPRYLIKTRGQQVTLSCSPISGHRSVSWYQQTPGQGLQFLFEYFSETQRNKGNFPGRFSGRQFSNSRSEMNVSTLELGDSALYLCASSLTGTVYEQYFGPGTRLTVT.

V gene TRBV15 combines with J gene TRBJ2-5; the D gene is possibly TRBD2 (6 bases). This CDR3 comprises 16 residues. Germline V gives CDR1 LNHNV, CDR2 YYDKDF (reference sequence). V lost 1 base and J 5 bases, leaving 17 bases between the germline ends. The CDR3 spells CATSRGLTGALETQYF. The CDR3 nucleotides are TGTGCCACCAGCAGAGGCCTAACGGGAGCCTTGGAGACCCAGTACTTC. Filled out from reference TRBV15 and TRBJ2-5, the complete variable domain reads DAMVIQNPRYQVTQFGKPVTLSCSQTLNHNVMYWYQQKSSQAPKLLFHYYDKDFNNEADTPDNFQSRRPNTSFCFLDIRSPGLGDTAMYLCATSRGLTGALETQYFGPGTRLLVL.

The gene calls are TRBV30 and TRBJ2-3; no clear D gene. Germline assignment: CDR1 GTSNPN and CDR2 SVGIG (reference sequence). The CDR3 length is 15 residues. V lost 2 bases, J lost 5 bases, and 17 bases lay in between. The CDR3 region has the DNA TGTGCCTGGAGTAGCCAGGAGTCCCGGAAAGATACGCAGTATTTT. Its protein is CAWSSQESRKDTQYF.

This chain connects TRBV10-2 to TRBJ2-7, with 7 bases matching TRBD2. CDR1 is WSHSY and CDR2 is SAAADI in the germline V gene. The length of the CDR3 is 15 residues. J lost 1 base, V lost 4 bases, and 7 bases had no gene match. CDR3 in DNA: TGCGCCAGCAGTGGGGGTCCGGGAGGTTCCTACGAGCAGTACTTC. This encodes CASSGGPGGSYEQYF.

Only a few counts were recorded for this clone. This chain connects TRBV7-9 to TRBJ2-7, with D possibly being TRBD1 (6 bases). V was shortened by 5 bases and J by 6 bases, with 11 bases between the two germline ends. CDR1 SEHNR and CDR2 FQNEAQ come from the germline V gene (reference sequence). This CDR3 is built from 12 residues. DNA of the CDR3: TGTGCCAGCAGCATGGACAGAGGCGAGCAGTACTTC. Its translation: CASSMDRGEQYF.

The chain couples TRBV27 to TRBJ2-3; TRBD1 might be the D (5 bases). V gave up 5 bases and J gave up 2 bases, with 17 bases separating them. Germline V lookup: CDR1 MNHEY, CDR2 SMNVEV (reference sequence). The CDR3 has 16 residues. The CDR3 region has the DNA TGTGCCAGCAGTCGACGACAGTTAACTTCCACAGATACGCAGTATTTT. Translated: CASSRRQLTSTDTQYF.

The genes are TRBV2 and TRBJ2-5; the match to TRBD2 covers 7 bases. This CDR3 has 13 residues. With V trimmed by 8 bases and J by 2 bases, 5 bases remained unmatched. CDR1 and CDR2 (germline): SNHLY, FYNNEI. The CDR3: CASDLAVQETQYF. DNA for the CDR3: TGTGCCAGCGACCTAGCGGTACAAGAGACCCAGTACTTC.

The chain links TRBV19 to TRBJ1-2, with a possible D match to TRBD1 (6 bases). This CDR3 is built from 12 residues. Germline CDR1 and CDR2: LNHDA and SQIVND (reference sequence). Trimming removed 7 bases at V and 4 bases at J, with 10 bases between. The CDR3 protein is CASTGTIYGYTF. DNA of the CDR3: TGTGCCAGTACCGGGACAATCTATGGCTACACCTTC.

The chain links TRBV19 to TRBJ1-1; a possible D gene is TRBD1 (6 bases). This CDR3 contains 15 residues. Trimming cost V 9 bases and J 4 bases, with 21 bases left between them. Germline CDR1 LNHDA, CDR2 SQIVND (reference sequence). The CDR3 DNA reads as TGTGCCAGCCACCGAAGCATGGCAGGGGCCACTGAAGCTTTCTTT. This gives the protein CASHRSMAGATEAFF.

The chain is built from TRBV19 and TRBJ2-2; the D gene is possibly TRBD1 (6 bases). Germline V gene sequence: CDR1 LNHDA, CDR2 SQIVND (reference sequence). V was pared by 1 base and J by 5 bases, with 8 bases between. The CDR3 runs 14 residues. This CDR3 is CASSIVGGTGELFF. The CDR3, as DNA: TGTGCCAGTAGTATAGTAGGGGGAACCGGGGAGCTGTTTTTT.

The chain has TRBV6-5 and TRBJ2-7, with TRBD1 matching over 9 bases. CDR1 and CDR2 (germline): MNHEY, SVGAGI. V was clipped by 8 bases and J by 1 base; unmatched bases: 3. CDR3 length equals 13 residues. The CDR3 spells CASRTGDSYEQYF. The CDR3 region has the DNA TGTGCCAGCCGGACAGGGGATTCCTACGAGCAGTACTTC.

V usage is TRBV5-1 and J usage is TRBJ1-2; D is perhaps TRBD1 (5 bases). V shed 0 bases and J shed 3 bases, with 12 bases lying between them. The CDR3 totals 15 residues. Germline CDR1 reads SGHRS; CDR2 reads YFSETQ. DNA for the CDR3: TGCGCCAGCAGCTTGGACTCCGACAGCGACTATGGCTACACCTTC. Protein sequence: CASSLDSDSDYGYTF.